The rows below give T cell receptor beta chains drawn from one sample of a study of memory CD4+ T cells and cytomegalovirus serostatus. Some clones are missing from TCRdb's copy, which holds only in-frame ones; the method was immunoSEQ multiplex PCR. The sample comprises around 40,000 clones, more than 75% of which are singletons, and approximately 0.73% rests with the top ten. Sequencing input: memory CD4+ T cells from blood. The origin of the receptors is an adult in good health and CMV-seronegative. Each CDR3 is given with its conserved first and last residue. The D gene is left open where the match is weak. Clone size, where shown, is once, few, many, or a class for clones that have expanded.

j_gene: TRBJ1-5; abundance: few; v_gene: TRBV18; d_gene: TRBD1; len: 12; CDR3aa: CASSDRGQPQHF; CDR3nt: TGTGCCAGCTCAGACAGGGGTCAGCCCCAGCATTTT
j_gene: TRBJ2-7; abundance: -; v_gene: TRBV10-2; d_gene: -; len: 19; CDR3aa: CASTRVRGIGSSSSYEQYF; CDR3nt: TGCGCCAGCACGAGGGTACGGGGTATAGGGAGTTCAAGCTCCTACGAGCAGTACTTC
j_gene: TRBJ2-2; abundance: once; v_gene: TRBV5-5; d_gene: TRBD2; len: 18; CDR3aa: CASSLAVASGRGTGELFF; CDR3nt: TGTGCCAGCAGCTTGGCCGTCGCTAGCGGGAGAGGCACCGGGGAGCTGTTTTTT
j_gene: TRBJ2-1; abundance: -; v_gene: TRBV10-3; d_gene: TRBD2; len: 13; CDR3aa: CASDASGVDEQFF; CDR3nt: TGTGCCAGCGACGCTAGCGGGGTCGATGAGCAGTTCTTC
j_gene: TRBJ2-2; abundance: -; v_gene: TRBV11-1; d_gene: -; len: 14; CDR3aa: CASSLEGVTGELFF; CDR3nt: TGTGCCAGCAGCTTAGAAGGGGTCACCGGGGAGCTGTTTTTT
j_gene: TRBJ1-4; abundance: -; v_gene: TRBV7-8; d_gene: -; len: 16; CDR3aa: CASSLGGFSTNEKLFF; CDR3nt: TGTGCCAGCAGCCTGGGAGGGTTCTCAACTAATGAAAAACTGTTTTTT
j_gene: TRBJ2-5; abundance: -; v_gene: TRBV6-1; d_gene: TRBD2; len: 14; CDR3aa: CASRTSGDRETQYF; CDR3nt: TGTGCCAGCCGAACTAGCGGGGATCGAGAGACCCAGTACTTC
j_gene: TRBJ2-7; abundance: -; v_gene: TRBV7-9; d_gene: -; len: 13; CDR3aa: CASRGDPSYEQYF; CDR3nt: TGTGCCAGCAGAGGGGACCCCTCCTACGAGCAGTACTTC
j_gene: TRBJ1-5; abundance: -; v_gene: TRBV19; d_gene: TRBD1; len: 14; CDR3aa: CASSEGTGGQPQHF; CDR3nt: TGTGCCAGTAGCGAAGGGACAGGGGGGCAGCCCCAGCATTTT
j_gene: TRBJ2-7; abundance: -; v_gene: TRBV6-5; d_gene: -; len: 15; CDR3aa: CASSTTGGASYEQYF; CDR3nt: TGTGCCAGCAGTACCACCGGAGGGGCCTCCTACGAGCAGTACTTC
j_gene: TRBJ2-1; abundance: -; v_gene: TRBV19; d_gene: TRBD2; len: 16; CDR3aa: CASSIIGASGDREQFF; CDR3nt: TGTGCCAGTAGTATAATAGGGGCTAGCGGGGATAGGGAGCAGTTCTTC
j_gene: TRBJ1-6; abundance: -; v_gene: TRBV9; d_gene: TRBD1; len: 15; CDR3aa: CASSRGTVYNSPLHF; CDR3nt: TGTGCCAGCTCAAGGGGGACAGTCTATAATTCACCCCTCCACTTT
j_gene: TRBJ1-5; abundance: -; v_gene: TRBV4-1; d_gene: TRBD1; len: 18; CDR3aa: CASSQRPLQGGSNQPQHF; CDR3nt: TGCGCCAGCAGCCAGCGACCCTTACAGGGGGGGAGCAATCAGCCCCAGCATTTT
j_gene: TRBJ1-5; abundance: -; v_gene: TRBV7-2; d_gene: TRBD1; len: 13; CDR3aa: CASQGAGGQPQHF; CDR3nt: TGTGCCAGCCAGGGGGCCGGGGGTCAGCCCCAGCATTTT
j_gene: TRBJ2-2; abundance: -; v_gene: TRBV7-2; d_gene: -; len: 15; CDR3aa: CASSLPTVNTGELFF; CDR3nt: TGTGCCAGCAGCCTGCCGACAGTAAACACCGGGGAGCTGTTTTTT
j_gene: TRBJ2-7; abundance: -; v_gene: TRBV2; d_gene: -; len: 12; CDR3aa: CASAGRTYEQYF; CDR3nt: TGTGCCAGCGCCGGGCGTACCTACGAGCAGTACTTC
j_gene: TRBJ1-6; abundance: -; v_gene: TRBV27; d_gene: -; len: 13; CDR3aa: CASSLRHNSPLHF; CDR3nt: TGTGCCAGCAGTTTAAGACATAATTCACCCCTCCACTTT
j_gene: TRBJ2-6; abundance: -; v_gene: TRBV15; d_gene: -; len: 14; CDR3aa: CATSTRPGANVLTF; CDR3nt: TGTGCCACCAGCACTCGTCCTGGGGCCAACGTCCTGACTTTC
j_gene: TRBJ2-5; abundance: -; v_gene: TRBV18; d_gene: -; len: 14; CDR3aa: CASSPMGQGETQYF; CDR3nt: TGTGCCAGCTCACCAATGGGCCAGGGGGAGACCCAGTACTTC
j_gene: TRBJ1-1; abundance: -; v_gene: TRBV19; d_gene: -; len: 13; CDR3aa: CASSEGSNTEAFF; CDR3nt: TGTGCCAGTAGTGAGGGGTCGAACACTGAAGCTTTCTTT
j_gene: TRBJ2-3; abundance: -; v_gene: TRBV6-4; d_gene: TRBD2; len: 16; CDR3aa: CASRATSGPSTDTQYF; CDR3nt: TGTGCCAGCAGAGCCACTAGCGGCCCTAGCACAGATACGCAGTATTTT
j_gene: TRBJ1-3; abundance: once; v_gene: TRBV7-8; d_gene: -; len: 14; CDR3aa: CASSHGSSGNTIYF; CDR3nt: TGTGCCAGCAGCCACGGAAGCTCTGGAAACACCATATATTTT
j_gene: TRBJ2-6; abundance: -; v_gene: TRBV4-3; d_gene: -; len: 16; CDR3aa: CASSQIRPSGANVLTF; CDR3nt: TGCGCCAGCAGCCAGATCCGGCCCTCTGGGGCCAACGTCCTGACTTTC
j_gene: TRBJ1-4; abundance: -; v_gene: TRBV6-1; d_gene: TRBD1; len: 15; CDR3aa: CASSTPGQGIEKLFF; CDR3nt: TGTGCCAGCAGTACACCGGGACAGGGAATTGAAAAACTGTTTTTT
j_gene: TRBJ2-7; abundance: -; v_gene: TRBV18; d_gene: -; len: 13; CDR3aa: CAGTTGSSYEQYF; CDR3nt: TGTGCCGGAACGACAGGTTCTTCCTACGAGCAGTACTTC
j_gene: TRBJ1-1; abundance: -; v_gene: TRBV4-1; d_gene: -; len: 16; CDR3aa: CASSAPGGGKGTEAFF; CDR3nt: TGCGCCAGCAGCGCCCCCGGGGGGGGAAAGGGCACTGAAGCTTTCTTT
j_gene: TRBJ1-4; abundance: -; v_gene: TRBV30; d_gene: TRBD1; len: 13; CDR3aa: CAWSSPGQEKLFF; CDR3nt: TGTGCCTGGAGTTCGCCGGGACAGGAAAAACTGTTTTTT
j_gene: TRBJ2-6; abundance: -; v_gene: TRBV11-3; d_gene: TRBD1; len: 19; CDR3aa: CASSLDTYRGKTGANVLTF; CDR3nt: TGTGCCAGCAGTCTAGACACCTACAGGGGGAAAACTGGGGCCAACGTCCTGACTTTC
j_gene: TRBJ2-1; abundance: -; v_gene: TRBV15; d_gene: TRBD1; len: 16; CDR3aa: CATSRGQARRYNEQFF; CDR3nt: TGTGCCACCAGCAGGGGACAGGCCCGCCGCTACAATGAGCAGTTCTTC
j_gene: TRBJ1-2; abundance: -; v_gene: TRBV18; d_gene: TRBD1; len: 16; CDR3aa: CASSPSSQGRRNGYTF; CDR3nt: TGTGCCAGCTCACCTTCCTCACAGGGGAGGCGGAATGGCTACACCTTC
j_gene: TRBJ1-1; abundance: -; v_gene: TRBV7-3; d_gene: -; len: 14; CDR3aa: CASSLTGSQTEAFF; CDR3nt: TGTGCCAGCAGCTTAACGGGGAGCCAGACTGAAGCTTTCTTT
j_gene: TRBJ2-4; abundance: -; v_gene: TRBV7-9; d_gene: -; len: 15; CDR3aa: CASSLYRAGKNIQYF; CDR3nt: TGTGCCAGCAGCCTTTATAGAGCGGGTAAAAACATTCAGTACTTC